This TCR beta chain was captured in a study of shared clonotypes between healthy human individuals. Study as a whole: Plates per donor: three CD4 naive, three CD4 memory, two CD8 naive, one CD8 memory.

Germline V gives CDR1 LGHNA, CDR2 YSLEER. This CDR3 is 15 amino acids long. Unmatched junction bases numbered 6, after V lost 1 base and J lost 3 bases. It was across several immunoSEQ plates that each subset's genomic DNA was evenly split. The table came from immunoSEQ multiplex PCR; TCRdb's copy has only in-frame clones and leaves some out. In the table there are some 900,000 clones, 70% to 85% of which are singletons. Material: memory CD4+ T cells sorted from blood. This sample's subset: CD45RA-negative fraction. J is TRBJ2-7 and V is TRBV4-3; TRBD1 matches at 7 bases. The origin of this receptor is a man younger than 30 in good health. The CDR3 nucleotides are TGCGCCAGCAGCCAAGCTAGACAGGGTAGCTACGAGCAGTACTTC. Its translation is CASSQARQGSYEQYF.